This TCR beta chain was recovered during a study of shared clonotypes between healthy human individuals. Profiled with immunoSEQ multiplex PCR; TCRdb holds only in-frame clones, not every one. The sample lists roughly 2 million clones, 90% to 95% occurring once. The CDR3 consists of 15 residues. CDR1 SGDLS and CDR2 YYNGEE come from the germline V gene. V was trimmed by 4 bases and J by 2 bases, leaving 14 bases between them. V and J are TRBV9 and TRBJ2-3; a weak D match, TRBD2 (5 bases). This TCR was sampled from a man aged 18-30 years in good health. The sample comprised naive CD4+ T cells sorted from blood. Subset denoted: CD45RA+ positively selected. The CDR3 nucleotides read TGTGCCAGCAGCCCAATTGGGAGAGTCACAGATACGCAGTATTTT. It specifies CASSPIGRVTDTQYF.